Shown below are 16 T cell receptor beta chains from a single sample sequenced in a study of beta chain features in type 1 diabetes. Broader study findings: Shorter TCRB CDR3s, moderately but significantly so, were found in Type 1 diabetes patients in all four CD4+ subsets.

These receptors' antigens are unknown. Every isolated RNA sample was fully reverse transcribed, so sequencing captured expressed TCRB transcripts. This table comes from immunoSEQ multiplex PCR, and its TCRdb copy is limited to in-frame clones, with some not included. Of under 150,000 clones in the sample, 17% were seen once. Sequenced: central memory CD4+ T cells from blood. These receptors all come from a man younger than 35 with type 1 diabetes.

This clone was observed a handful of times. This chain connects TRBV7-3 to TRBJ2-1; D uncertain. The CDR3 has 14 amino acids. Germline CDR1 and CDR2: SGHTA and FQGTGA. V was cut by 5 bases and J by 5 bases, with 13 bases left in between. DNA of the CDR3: TGTGCCAGCAGCCCTTCCGCCGCTGACAATGAGCAGTTCTTC. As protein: CASSPSAADNEQFF.

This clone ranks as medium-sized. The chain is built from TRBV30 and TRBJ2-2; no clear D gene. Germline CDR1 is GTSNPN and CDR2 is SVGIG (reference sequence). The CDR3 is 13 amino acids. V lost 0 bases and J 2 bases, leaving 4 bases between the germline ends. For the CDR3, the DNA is TGTGCCTGGAGTGTAAGAAACACCGGGGAGCTGTTTTTT. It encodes CAWSVRNTGELFF. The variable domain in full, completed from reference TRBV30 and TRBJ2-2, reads SQTIHQWPATLVQPVGSPLSLECTVEGTSNPNLYWYRQAAGRGLQLLFYSVGIGQISSEVPQNLSASRPQDRQFILSSKKLLLSDSGFYLCAWSVRNTGELFFGEGSRLTVL.

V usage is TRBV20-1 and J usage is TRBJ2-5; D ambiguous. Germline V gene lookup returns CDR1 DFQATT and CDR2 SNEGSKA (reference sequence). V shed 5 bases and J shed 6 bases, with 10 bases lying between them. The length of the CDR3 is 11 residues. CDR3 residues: CSAFHSQTQYF. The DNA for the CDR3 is TGCAGTGCTTTCCATTCCCAGACCCAGTACTTC.

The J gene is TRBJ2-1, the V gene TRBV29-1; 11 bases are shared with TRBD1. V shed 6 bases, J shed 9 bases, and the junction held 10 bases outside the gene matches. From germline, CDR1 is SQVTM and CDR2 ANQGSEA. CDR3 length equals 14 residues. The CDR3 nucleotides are TGCAGCGTCGCGGACAGGGGGCTATTTAGTGAGCAGTTCTTC. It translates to CSVADRGLFSEQFF.

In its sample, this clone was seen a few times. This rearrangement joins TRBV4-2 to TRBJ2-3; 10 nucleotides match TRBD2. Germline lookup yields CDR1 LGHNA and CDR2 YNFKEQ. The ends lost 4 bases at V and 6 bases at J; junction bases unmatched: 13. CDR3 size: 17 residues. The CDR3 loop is CASSPGALAGALDTQYF. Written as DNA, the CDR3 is TGTGCCAGCAGCCCAGGCGCCCTAGCGGGAGCGCTCGATACGCAGTATTTT.

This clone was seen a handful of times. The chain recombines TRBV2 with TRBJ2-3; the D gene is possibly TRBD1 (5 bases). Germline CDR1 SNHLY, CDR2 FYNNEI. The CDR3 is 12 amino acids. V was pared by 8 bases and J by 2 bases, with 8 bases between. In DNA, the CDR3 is TGTGCCAGCGACAGACCCACAGATACGCAGTATTTT. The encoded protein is CASDRPTDTQYF.

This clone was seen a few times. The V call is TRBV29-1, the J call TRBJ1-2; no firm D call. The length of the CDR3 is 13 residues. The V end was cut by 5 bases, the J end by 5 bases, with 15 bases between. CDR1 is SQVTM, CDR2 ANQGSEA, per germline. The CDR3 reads CSVHGVGHYGYTF. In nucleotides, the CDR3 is TGCAGCGTTCACGGGGTTGGCCATTATGGCTACACCTTC.

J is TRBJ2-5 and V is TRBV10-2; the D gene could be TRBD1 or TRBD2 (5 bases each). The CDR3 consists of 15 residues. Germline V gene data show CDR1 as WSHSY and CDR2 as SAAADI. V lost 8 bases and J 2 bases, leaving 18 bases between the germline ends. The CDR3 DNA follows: TGCGCCAGCCCAACTTACGGGACCAAACAAGAGACCCAGTACTTC. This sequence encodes CASPTYGTKQETQYF.

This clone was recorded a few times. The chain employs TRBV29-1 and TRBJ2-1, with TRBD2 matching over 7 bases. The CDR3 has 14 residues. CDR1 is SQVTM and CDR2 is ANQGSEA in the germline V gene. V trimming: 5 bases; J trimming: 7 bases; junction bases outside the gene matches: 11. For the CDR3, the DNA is TGCAGCGTTCGACGAACGGGGGGAGATAATGAGCAGTTCTTC. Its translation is CSVRRTGGDNEQFF.

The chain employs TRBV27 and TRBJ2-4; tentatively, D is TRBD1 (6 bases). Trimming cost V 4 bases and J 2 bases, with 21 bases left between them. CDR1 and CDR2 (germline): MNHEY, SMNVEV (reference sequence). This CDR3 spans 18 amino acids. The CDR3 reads CASSSGPTGKGSKNIQYF. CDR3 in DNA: TGTGCCAGCAGTTCCGGACCAACAGGGAAAGGCTCCAAAAACATTCAGTACTTC.

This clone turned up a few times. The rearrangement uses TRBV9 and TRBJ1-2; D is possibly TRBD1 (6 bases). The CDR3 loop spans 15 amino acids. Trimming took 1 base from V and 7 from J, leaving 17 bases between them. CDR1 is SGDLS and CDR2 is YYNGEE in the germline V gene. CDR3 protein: CASSVSLRTESGYTF. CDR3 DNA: TGTGCCAGCAGCGTATCGCTACGGACAGAGTCTGGCTACACCTTC. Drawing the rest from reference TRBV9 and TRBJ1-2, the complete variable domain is DSGVTQTPKHLITATGQRVTLRCSPRSGDLSVYWYQQSLDQGLQFLIQYYNGEERAKGNILERFSAQQFPDLHSELNLSSLELGDSALYFCASSVSLRTESGYTFGSGTRLTVV.

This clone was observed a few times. This chain's CDR3 is CASSFGTPSYEQYF. CDR3 DNA: TGCGCCAGCAGCTTCGGGACTCCCTCCTACGAGCAGTACTTC. The chain employs TRBV4-3 and TRBJ2-7; the D gene is possibly TRBD2 (6 bases). V lost 5 bases and J 0 bases, leaving 11 bases between the germline ends. The CDR3 is made up of 14 amino acids. The germline CDR1 and CDR2 sequences are LGHNA and YSLEER.

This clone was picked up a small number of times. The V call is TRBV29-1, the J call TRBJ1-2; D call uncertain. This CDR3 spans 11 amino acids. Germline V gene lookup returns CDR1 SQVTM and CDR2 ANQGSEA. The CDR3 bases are TGCACCGTCCAAATGAACTATGGCTACACCTTC. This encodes CTVQMNYGYTF.

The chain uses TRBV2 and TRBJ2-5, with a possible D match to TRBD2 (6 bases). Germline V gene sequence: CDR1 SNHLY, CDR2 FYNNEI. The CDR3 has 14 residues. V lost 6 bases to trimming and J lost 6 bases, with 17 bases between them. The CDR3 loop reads CASRPDLGSKTQYF. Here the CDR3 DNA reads TGTGCCAGCAGGCCCGACCTCGGGAGTAAGACCCAGTACTTC. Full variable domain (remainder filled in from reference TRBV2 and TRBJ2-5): EPEVTQTPSHQVTQMGQEVILRCVPISNHLYFYWYRQILGQKVEFLVSFYNNEISEKSEIFDDQFSVERPDGSNFTLKIRSTKLEDSAMYFCASRPDLGSKTQYFGPGTRLLVL.

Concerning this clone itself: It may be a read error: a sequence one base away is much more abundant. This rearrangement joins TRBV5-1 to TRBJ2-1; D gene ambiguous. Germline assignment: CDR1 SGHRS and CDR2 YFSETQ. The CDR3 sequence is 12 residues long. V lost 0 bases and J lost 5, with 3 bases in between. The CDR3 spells CASSLDDNEQFF. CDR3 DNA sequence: TGCGCCAGCAGCTTGGACGACAATGAGCAGTTCTTC.

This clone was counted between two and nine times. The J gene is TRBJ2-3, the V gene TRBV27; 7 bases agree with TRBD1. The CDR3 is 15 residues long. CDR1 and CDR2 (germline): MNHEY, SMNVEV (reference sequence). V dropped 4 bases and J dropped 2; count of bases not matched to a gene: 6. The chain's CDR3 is CASSWTGWDTDTQYF. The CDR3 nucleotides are TGTGCCAGCAGTTGGACAGGCTGGGACACAGATACGCAGTATTTT.